These T cell receptor beta chains were read from a single sample in a study of blood T cell repertoires in COVID-19. Clones were sequenced by immunoSEQ multiplex PCR, and TCRdb holds only the in-frame ones, with some missing. The table records approximately 39,000 clones, 90% to 95% of them present only once. The sequencing input was peripheral blood. The receptors originated from a human donor with active COVID-19. The donor label of this sample is uncertain. Both conserved end residues are part of each CDR3. D genes are given only for firm matches. A row's size may be missing; if present it is once, few, many or a size class.

TRBJ2-1 | NA | TRBV18 | TRBD1 | CASSLGQDRSNEQFF | TGTGCCAGCTCACTGGGCCAGGACAGGTCCAATGAGCAGTTCTTC
TRBJ2-7 | NA | TRBV6-5 | NA | CASSYMVETGTYEQYF | TGTGCCAGCAGTTACATGGTAGAGACGGGGACCTACGAGCAGTACTTC
TRBJ1-5 | few | TRBV19 | NA | CASGQGNQPQHF | TGTGCCAGCGGGCAGGGGAATCAGCCCCAGCATTTT
TRBJ2-7 | NA | TRBV5-1 | NA | CASSGADARYEQYF | TGCGCCAGCAGCGGGGCCGACGCTCGCTACGAGCAGTACTTC
TRBJ1-4 | NA | TRBV7-2 | TRBD1 | CASSLAPDRGREKLFF | TGTGCCAGCAGCTTAGCTCCGGACAGGGGGCGGGAAAAACTGTTTTTT
TRBJ2-3 | NA | TRBV6-6 | NA | CASSAIDTQYF | TGTGCCAGCAGTGCTATAGATACGCAGTATTTT
TRBJ2-1 | NA | TRBV20-1 | NA | CSARVSGEQFF | TGCAGTGCTAGAGTTAGCGGAGAGCAGTTCTTC
TRBJ1-1 | few | TRBV21-1 | NA | CASSKAKLRDRERDTEAFF | TGTGCCAGCAGCAAAGCGAAACTCCGGGACAGGGAGAGGGACACTGAAGCTTTCTTT
TRBJ2-3 | once | TRBV7-6 | NA | CASSPEGPGRGSTDTQYF | TGTGCCAGCAGCCCAGAGGGTCCGGGGCGGGGTTCCACAGATACGCAGTATTTT
TRBJ2-7 | NA | TRBV2 | TRBD1 | CARGQVESYEQYF | TGTGCCAGGGGACAGGTCGAATCCTACGAGCAGTACTTC
TRBJ2-7 | once | TRBV6-6 | TRBD1 | CASSQTGGAYEQYF | TGTGCCAGCAGTCAGACAGGGGGGGCATACGAGCAGTACTTC
TRBJ1-1 | NA | TRBV4-1 | TRBD1 | CASSQVGTANTEAFF | TGCGCCAGCAGCCAAGTCGGGACAGCCAACACTGAAGCTTTCTTT
TRBJ1-6 | NA | TRBV21-1 | NA | CASSKVEAHSGQVRDSPLHF | TGTGCCAGCAGCAAAGTGGAGGCACATTCCGGACAGGTCCGTGATTCACCCCTCCACTTT
TRBJ1-1 | NA | TRBV12-3/TRBV12-4 | NA | CASSSRDRTEAFF | TGTGCCAGCAGTAGCCGTGACAGGACTGAAGCTTTCTTT
TRBJ2-1 | NA | TRBV15 | TRBD2 | CATSRETSGSSYNEQFF | TGTGCCACCAGCAGAGAGACTAGCGGGAGCTCCTACAATGAGCAGTTCTTC
TRBJ2-3 | NA | TRBV6-4 | NA | CASSAADTQYF | TGTGCCAGCAGTGCGGCAGATACGCAGTATTTT
TRBJ1-4 | NA | TRBV7-2 | NA | CASSSSHRAGEKLFF | TGTGCCAGCAGCTCTTCCCACAGGGCAGGAGAAAAACTGTTTTTT
TRBJ2-1 | NA | TRBV3-1/TRBV3-2 | NA | CASSREVEQFF | TGTGCCAGCAGCCGGGAGGTGGAGCAGTTCTTC
TRBJ2-1 | NA | TRBV10-1 | NA | CASSGDEQFF | TGCGCCAGCAGCGGGGATGAGCAGTTCTTC
TRBJ2-1 | once | TRBV7-9 | NA | CASSWESYNEQFF | TGTGCCAGCAGCTGGGAGTCGTACAATGAGCAGTTCTTC
TRBJ2-1 | NA | TRBV2 | TRBD2 | CASKLAGGYNEQFF | TGTGCCAGCAAACTAGCGGGAGGATACAATGAGCAGTTCTTC
TRBJ2-7 | NA | TRBV2 | TRBD1 | CASRVPGQKKEYF | TGTGCCAGCAGGGTCCCGGGACAGAAGAAAGAGTACTTC
TRBJ2-5 | NA | TRBV3-1/TRBV3-2 | NA | CASSQGGWSKIGETQYF | TGTGCCAGCAGCCAGGGGGGATGGAGCAAGATCGGAGAGACCCAGTACTTC
TRBJ2-7 | NA | TRBV7-9 | TRBD1 | CASGSTGSGQYF | TGTGCCAGCGGCTCGACAGGGTCAGGGCAGTACTTC
TRBJ1-1 | NA | TRBV2 | NA | CASTQGMNTEAFF | TGTGCCAGCACACAGGGCATGAACACTGAAGCTTTCTTT
TRBJ2-7 | NA | TRBV19 | NA | CASQQPEQYF | TGTGCCAGCCAACAACCCGAGCAGTACTTC
TRBJ1-2 | NA | TRBV19 | TRBD1 | CASSPGTVYGYTF | TGTGCCAGTAGTCCGGGGACAGTCTATGGCTACACCTTC
TRBJ2-7 | NA | TRBV2 | TRBD2 | CASSTSGGAYEQYF | TGTGCCAGCAGTACTAGCGGGGGAGCCTACGAGCAGTACTTC
TRBJ1-1 | NA | TRBV19 | TRBD1 | CASSRDRGKAFF | TGTGCCAGTAGTAGGGACAGGGGGAAAGCTTTCTTT
TRBJ2-7 | NA | TRBV9 | NA | CASSVGGGAGRHEQYF | TGTGCCAGCAGCGTAGGGGGTGGGGCAGGGCGGCACGAGCAGTACTTC